This TCR beta chain was obtained from a study of blood T cells in healthy people across ages. Study findings and constraints: Strong correlation existed between TCR beta diversity and naive T cell percentage. The unknown donor CMV status may have confounded expanded clonotype changes.

Notes on this clonotype: Antigen unknown. The CDR3 does not close with the conserved phenylalanine or tryptophan, likely indicating a read error.

V lost 3 bases, J lost 7 bases, and 17 bases lay in between. Germline CDR1 is SGHRS and CDR2 is YFSETQ. The CDR3 extends over 14 amino acids. A second PCR, run for 7 to 11 cycles, used a sample-barcoded 5' primer plus a J-beta primer mix. TCRdb recomputed calls from the 5' RACE reads with MiXCR, one row per CDR3 protein. The sample lists 600,000 to 1,000,000 distinct CDR3 sequences; 25% were seen once. Separately, the same data were catalogued under a study of T cells of mothers and their children.

This sequence joins TRBV5-1 and TRBJ2-7; TRBD1 is a possible D gene (6 bases). The TCR sequence derives from a boy aged 10-17 years in good health. The sample was blood. The CDR3 coding sequence is TGCGCCAGCAGCTGGGACACTGGATTTGGGGAGCAGTACATC. The encoded protein is CASSWDTGFGEQYI.